This record looks at one TCR beta chain sequence and its context. This clonotype was observed at least ten times. The antigen it recognizes is unknown. No much larger clone is present one base from it, and per-base qualities are unavailable. Sequencing instrument: Illumina NovaSeq 6000. TCR cDNA was synthesized by 5'RACE template switching, which introduced a universal primer site and unique molecular identifiers. Priming for cDNA synthesis came from both the TCR alpha and TCR beta constant segments. Library amplification used two PCR steps, and the second PCR step added sample barcodes and sequencing adapters. Libraries were sequenced on Illumina HiSeq 2500 (2x100 bp) or NovaSeq (2x150 bp). From the authors' description of their analysis: MIGEC was used to demultiplex reads and collapse the reads into UMI consensus sequences, and MiXCR was used for V(D)J alignment. Vaccine-responding clonotypes were identified with edgeR using replicate PBMC samples, with FDR below 0.01 and a log2 fold change above 5 up to day 15 being required. Each bulk clonotype received a CD4 or CD8 identity based on whether the sequenced CD4 or CD8 repertoire contained that clonotype at higher abundance. The raw public reads went through TCRdb reprocessing: fastp at Q25, MiXCR clone calling, in-frame beta chains kept. Rows matching on CDR3 protein sequence are summarized as one entry with the most common DNA and genes. The V and J calls were not made by the authors but by TCRdb's processing. This sample holds about 320,000 distinct CDR3 sequences; approximately 4.3% were observed only once. The ten largest account for around 19% of the sample.

The treatment or condition label of this sample denotes: live attenuated yellow fever vaccine strain. At each blood-draw timepoint, two biological replicates of bulk PBMCs were collected. PBMCs were isolated from peripheral blood using a standard Ficoll-Paque protocol. TriZol was used to extract RNA from bulk PBMCs, from CD4 and CD8 fractions, and from dextramer-positive and dextramer-negative fractions. Including the terminal cysteine and phenylalanine, the CDR3 comprises 13 residues. The read is trimmed to its CDR3 DNA, 39 bases read in frame from base 1. Here V drops 3 bases and J drops 6 bases, and the junction holds 2 bases not matched to any gene. Per the germline V gene (reference sequence), DFQATT is the CDR1 and SNEGSKA is the CDR2. This sample was included in a study of T cells after yellow fever vaccination (dated by TCRdb to about 2019). Context from the whole study: Libraries from fractions with low cell numbers were prepared with the SMART-Seq v4 Ultra Low Input RNA kit. To follow T-cell clones before and after primary and booster YFV17D yellow fever vaccination, bulk TCR alpha and beta repertoires were sequenced over time. Two healthy male donors, one aged 18 to 30 and one aged 30 to 40 years, were included in the cohort. Blood was collected at multiple timepoints before and after primary and secondary immunization, and bulk PBMC replicates and cell subsets were isolated.

Overall results and qualifications from the work: After the booster, most clones that had expanded after primary vaccination were detected again (approximately 97% of CD4 and over 75% of CD8), suggesting broad maintenance of memory. Because abundant contaminating clonotypes from the bulk population could be contained in FACS-sorted repertoires, computational filtering was required. A small share of clonotypes occurred in both CD4 and CD8 compartments, likely arising from convergent recombination. Compared with the primary T-cell response, the secondary T-cell response was faster but weaker, reaching its peak on day 5 rather than on day 15. The study included only a couple of donors, which limits how far the findings can be generalized.

The sample was PBMCs, taken 15 days after the yellow fever booster vaccination. Recombination connected TRBV20-1 to TRBJ2-3, with 11 junctional bases fitting TRBD2. The sequence derives from a man between 18 and 29 years old who received the YFV17D yellow fever vaccine. The CDR3 sequence is CSARTSGVDTQYF. The DNA reads TGCAGTGCTAGGACTAGCGGGGTCGATACGCAGTATTTT.